Listed below are T cell receptor beta chains from one sample, sequenced in a study of cytomegalovirus exposure and HLA in healthy donors. The repertoire was sequenced with immunoSEQ multiplex PCR; TCRdb's copy has only in-frame clones and lacks some. The sample has about 150,000 clones; around 79% are singletons. Sequenced input: PBMCs. These receptors all come from a woman aged 40-49 years in good health and CMV-seronegative. Both conserved end residues are part of each CDR3. The D gene is left open where the match is weak. The listing skips clone size in some rows; elsewhere it reads once, few, many or a size class.

>TRBJ1-4|once|TRBV7-7|15|NA
TGTGCCAGCAGTCTAGGGGGGGCACCTAATGAAAAACTGTTTTTT
CASSLGGAPNEKLFF
>TRBJ1-1|NA|TRBV2|14|TRBD1
TGTGCCAGCAGTACACAGGGGGCGAACACTGAAGCTTTCTTT
CASSTQGANTEAFF
>TRBJ2-3|NA|TRBV7-2|14|NA
TGTGCCAGCAGCTTTTCTCAGGCGCGAGCTACGCAGTATTTT
CASSFSQARATQYF
>TRBJ1-2|NA|TRBV27|14|TRBD1
TGTGCCAGCAGTCTTGACAGGGGTAACTATGGCTACACCTTC
CASSLDRGNYGYTF
>TRBJ2-2|once|TRBV2|15|NA
TGTGCCAGCAGTTCGGGACTCCAGAACACCGGGGAGCTGTTTTTT
CASSSGLQNTGELFF
>TRBJ1-2|NA|TRBV25-1|12|NA
TGTGCCAGCAGTGACGGGTATTATGGCTACACCTTC
CASSDGYYGYTF
>TRBJ2-7|few|TRBV28|14|TRBD1
TGTGCCAGCAGTATACCGGGACAGTCCTACGAGCAGTACTTC
CASSIPGQSYEQYF
>TRBJ2-2|NA|TRBV4-1|21|TRBD2
TGCGCCAGCAGCCAAAAGGGACTAGCTAATGTGGGGACGCGCGGAACCGGGGAGCTGTTTTTT
CASSQKGLANVGTRGTGELFF
>TRBJ1-2|NA|TRBV5-1|15|NA
TGCGCCAGCAGCTCGGGACAACCAAGGGTCGATGGCTACACCTTC
CASSSGQPRVDGYTF
>TRBJ1-2|NA|TRBV7-9|12|NA
TGTTCCAGCAGCTTACCGGGAGTTGGCTACACCTTC
CSSSLPGVGYTF
>TRBJ1-1|NA|TRBV18|17|TRBD1
TGTGCCAGCTCACCCAGCACAGGGGGAGTTTTTGGGACTGAAGCTTTCTTT
CASSPSTGGVFGTEAFF
>TRBJ2-2|NA|TRBV4-1|15|TRBD2
TGCGCCAGCAGCCATCCTGGGGGGGGACCCGGGGAGCTGTTTTTT
CASSHPGGGPGELFF
>TRBJ1-5|once|TRBV10-3|14|NA
TGTGCCATCAGTGACGGGACACTGAGTCAGCCCCAGCATTTT
CAISDGTLSQPQHF
>TRBJ1-2|NA|TRBV7-2|14|NA
TGTGCCAGCAGCTTAGAACAGGTCAACTATGGCTACACCTTC
CASSLEQVNYGYTF
>TRBJ2-7|few|TRBV19|18|TRBD2
TGTGCCAGTAGTATAACAGCGGGACTAGCGGGGGGGCGAGACGAGCAGTACTTC
CASSITAGLAGGRDEQYF